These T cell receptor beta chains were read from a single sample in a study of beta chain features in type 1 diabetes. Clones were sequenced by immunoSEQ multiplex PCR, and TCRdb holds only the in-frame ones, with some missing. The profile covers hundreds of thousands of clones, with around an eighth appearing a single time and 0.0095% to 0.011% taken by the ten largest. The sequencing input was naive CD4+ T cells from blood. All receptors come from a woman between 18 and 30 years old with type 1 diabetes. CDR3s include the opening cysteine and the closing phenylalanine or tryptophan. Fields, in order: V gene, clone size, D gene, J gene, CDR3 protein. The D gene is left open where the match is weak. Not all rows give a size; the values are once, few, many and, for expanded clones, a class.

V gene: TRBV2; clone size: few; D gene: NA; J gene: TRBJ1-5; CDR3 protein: CASVEQSSNQPQHF
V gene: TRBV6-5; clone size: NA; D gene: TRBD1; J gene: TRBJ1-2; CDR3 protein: CASSYDRGHGYTF
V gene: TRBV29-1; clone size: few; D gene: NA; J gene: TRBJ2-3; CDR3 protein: CSFGATLTDTQYF
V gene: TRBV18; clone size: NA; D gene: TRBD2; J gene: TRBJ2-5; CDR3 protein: CASSRGGTGETQYF
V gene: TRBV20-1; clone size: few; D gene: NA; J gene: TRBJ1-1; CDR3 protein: CSASEPQTAFF
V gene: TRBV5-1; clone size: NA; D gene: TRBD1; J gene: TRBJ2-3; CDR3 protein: CASSLAPGGADTQYF
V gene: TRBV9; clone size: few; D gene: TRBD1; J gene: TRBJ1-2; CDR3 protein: CASSARDSRGYTF
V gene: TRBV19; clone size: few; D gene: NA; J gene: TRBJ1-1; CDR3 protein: CASSPNIEAFF
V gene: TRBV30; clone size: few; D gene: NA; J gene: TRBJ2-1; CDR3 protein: CAPRTEAYEQFF
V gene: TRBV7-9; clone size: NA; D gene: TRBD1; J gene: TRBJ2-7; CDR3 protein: CASSPGTVYEQYF
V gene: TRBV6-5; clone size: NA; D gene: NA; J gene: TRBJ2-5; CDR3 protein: CASSYSEGWETQYF
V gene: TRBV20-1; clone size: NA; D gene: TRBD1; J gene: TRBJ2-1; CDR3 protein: CRGVQGNEQFF
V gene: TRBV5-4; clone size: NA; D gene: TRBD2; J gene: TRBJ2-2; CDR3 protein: CASSWRALAGAPGELFF
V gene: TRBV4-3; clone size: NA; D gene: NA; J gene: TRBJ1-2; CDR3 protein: CASSQEQIPYGYTF